The following is a T cell receptor beta chain sequence with its context. Its antigen remains unidentified. Researchers ran immunoSEQ v3.0 at survey level. Some clones are missing from TCRdb's copy, which holds only in-frame ones; the method was immunoSEQ multiplex PCR. Counted here are more than 11,000 clones, about 79% occurring once; the ten biggest clones make up 7.2%. V was pared by 1 base and J by 0 bases, with 9 bases between. CDR3 size: 14 residues. Looked up from germline, CDR1 is GTSNPN and CDR2 is SVGIG (reference sequence). This entry comes from a study of long-term antiretroviral therapy in people with HIV. Study-wide results and caveats: Dominating the repertoire at all time points were the clones that expanded before ART. All blood samples came from the years 2004 to 2017, possibly under older ART regimens. Therapy changes, viral resistance and ART adherence were not documented in the available data.

Samples held 1-10 million cryopreserved PBMC before DNA extraction. This TCR came from a man between 25 and 39 years old with HIV. The sample consisted of unsorted PBMCs, taken 0.4 years after starting antiretroviral therapy. This rearrangement joins TRBV30 to TRBJ2-5; either TRBD1 or TRBD2 may supply D (5 bases each). The CDR3 loop reads CAWSGGYNQETQYF. The CDR3 DNA is TGTGCCTGGAGTGGGGGGTATAACCAAGAGACCCAGTACTTC.